This paragraph covers one T cell receptor beta chain sequence. This sample was included in a study of blood T cell repertoires in COVID-19. Study information: COVID-19 samples, acute and convalescent, were from the United States, Italy and Spain. PBMCs, B-cell-depleted T cells, or T cells provided the cDNA or gDNA that made up the material.

As originally analysed: Reference gene primer amplification gave nucleated cell count estimates. Clones were sequenced by immunoSEQ multiplex PCR, and TCRdb holds only the in-frame ones, with some missing. V, J and clone size were drawn from that table, and D and trimming were deduced from the DNA. The repertoire holds some 270,000 clones, around 90% seen once, with roughly 2.3% in the top ten. Germline lookup yields CDR1 KGHSH and CDR2 LQKENI. J was trimmed by 6 bases and V by 6 bases; bases with no gene match: 8. The CDR3 length is 15 residues. This TCR was recovered from a man in his forties or fifties with acute or convalescent COVID-19. What was sequenced was peripheral blood. The rearrangement joins TRBV18 to TRBJ2-3, with TRBD1 matching 11 bases. DNA of the CDR3: TGTGCCAGCTCTCTCCCGGGACAGGGGGTTGATACGCAGTATTTT. Residues: CASSLPGQGVDTQYF.